This entry features one TCR beta chain sequence. Its antigen is unidentified. This sample is drawn from a study of T cell responses to AZD1222 COVID-19 vaccine. Findings and limits, study-wide: Seropositivity was recorded at baseline in only a handful of AZD1222 recipients. Donors were mostly white British, more females; clonal diversity possibly underestimated. A reported finding is that nearly half of spike-specific TCRs target unmutated variant regions.

V was clipped by 2 bases and J by 5 bases; unmatched bases: 10. CDR1 is SGHVS and CDR2 is FQNEAQ in the germline V gene. This CDR3 region has 16 residues. Data came from immunoSEQ multiplex PCR; TCRdb stores just in-frame clones and leaves some out. This sample has under 110,000 clones; about 82% occur once, and the top ten carry under 1.5%. The clonotype comes from an adult in good health. The chain links TRBV7-8 to TRBJ2-3; 7 nucleotides match TRBD2. Sequenced material: peripheral blood, taken on day 0 of AZD1222 vaccination. CDR3 sequence reads: CASSLISAGAVDTQYF. The CDR3 nucleotides are TGTGCCAGCAGCTTAATATCGGCGGGAGCAGTAGATACGCAGTATTTT.